A selection of T cell receptor beta chains follows, all from one sample in a study of T cell responses to AZD1222 COVID-19 vaccine. Libraries were prepared by immunoSEQ multiplex PCR; TCRdb keeps only in-frame clonotypes and omits some of them. The sample shows under 120,000 clones, around 94% of them seen only once. The sample here was peripheral blood, taken on day 0 of AZD1222 vaccination. The receptors derive from an adult in good health. Both conserved end residues are part of each CDR3. D genes are given only for firm matches. For some rows the clone size is stated as once, few or many, or as a class when expanded; others skip it.

J gene: TRBJ2-5; clone size: NA; CDR3 length: 15; V gene: TRBV12-5; D gene: TRBD1; CDR3 protein: CASVDPRQGPRTQYF; CDR3 DNA: TGTGCTAGTGTTGATCCTAGACAGGGACCTCGGACCCAGTACTTC
J gene: TRBJ2-7; clone size: NA; CDR3 length: 15; V gene: TRBV7-9; D gene: NA; CDR3 protein: CASSIIREYQREQYF; CDR3 DNA: TGTGCCAGCAGCATTATCAGGGAATACCAGAGGGAGCAGTACTTC
J gene: TRBJ1-3; clone size: NA; CDR3 length: 15; V gene: TRBV19; D gene: NA; CDR3 protein: CASSVQGTSGNTIYF; CDR3 DNA: TGTGCCAGTAGTGTTCAAGGGACCTCTGGAAACACCATATATTTT
J gene: TRBJ1-2; clone size: once; CDR3 length: 15; V gene: TRBV4-1; D gene: NA; CDR3 protein: CASSQVDRSVYGYTF; CDR3 DNA: TGCGCCAGCAGCCAAGTTGACAGATCCGTCTATGGCTACACCTTC
J gene: TRBJ1-2; clone size: NA; CDR3 length: 16; V gene: TRBV6-2/TRBV6-3; D gene: NA; CDR3 protein: CASSYRLRTESYGYTF; CDR3 DNA: TGTGCCAGCAGTTACCGGCTCCGGACAGAGAGTTATGGCTACACCTTC
J gene: TRBJ2-7; clone size: NA; CDR3 length: 17; V gene: TRBV6-4; D gene: TRBD1; CDR3 protein: CASTDGGTGLTSYEQYF; CDR3 DNA: TGTGCCAGCACCGACGGGGGGACAGGGTTGACCTCCTACGAGCAGTACTTC
J gene: TRBJ2-7; clone size: NA; CDR3 length: 16; V gene: TRBV18; D gene: NA; CDR3 protein: CASSQEDSLSSYEQYF; CDR3 DNA: TGTGCCAGCTCACAAGAGGACAGTTTAAGCTCCTACGAGCAGTACTTC
J gene: TRBJ2-1; clone size: once; CDR3 length: 15; V gene: TRBV2; D gene: TRBD2; CDR3 protein: CASISGLAGDNEQFF; CDR3 DNA: TGTGCCAGCATCTCCGGACTAGCGGGAGATAATGAGCAGTTCTTC
J gene: TRBJ2-1; clone size: NA; CDR3 length: 16; V gene: TRBV3-1/TRBV3-2; D gene: TRBD1; CDR3 protein: CASSDMDRPYHNEQFF; CDR3 DNA: TGTGCCAGCAGTGATATGGACAGGCCGTACCACAATGAGCAGTTCTTC
J gene: TRBJ2-2; clone size: NA; CDR3 length: 15; V gene: TRBV5-1; D gene: TRBD1; CDR3 protein: CASSPGQGLTGELFF; CDR3 DNA: TGCGCCAGCAGCCCGGGACAGGGATTAACCGGGGAGCTGTTTTTT
J gene: TRBJ2-1; clone size: NA; CDR3 length: 15; V gene: TRBV20-1; D gene: TRBD2; CDR3 protein: CSASEGLAGVAEQFF; CDR3 DNA: TGCAGTGCTAGTGAGGGACTAGCGGGGGTCGCTGAGCAGTTCTTC
J gene: TRBJ2-5; clone size: NA; CDR3 length: 14; V gene: TRBV7-9; D gene: TRBD2; CDR3 protein: CASGSSGGEETQYF; CDR3 DNA: TGTGCCAGCGGTAGTAGCGGGGGGGAAGAGACCCAGTACTTC
J gene: TRBJ2-2; clone size: NA; CDR3 length: 14; V gene: TRBV9; D gene: NA; CDR3 protein: CASSVDTPTGELFF; CDR3 DNA: TGTGCCAGCAGCGTAGACACTCCCACCGGGGAGCTGTTTTTT
J gene: TRBJ2-4; clone size: NA; CDR3 length: 14; V gene: TRBV6-5; D gene: TRBD1; CDR3 protein: CASSTDRGQGIQYF; CDR3 DNA: TGTGCCAGCAGTACCGACAGGGGGCAGGGCATTCAGTACTTC
J gene: TRBJ1-3; clone size: NA; CDR3 length: 15; V gene: TRBV19; D gene: NA; CDR3 protein: CASSIGGRSGNTIYF; CDR3 DNA: TGTGCCAGTAGTATCGGGGGCCGCTCTGGAAACACCATATATTTT
J gene: TRBJ2-6; clone size: NA; CDR3 length: 15; V gene: TRBV19; D gene: NA; CDR3 protein: CATNAPGSGANVLTF; CDR3 DNA: TGTGCCACTAACGCCCCCGGATCTGGGGCCAACGTCCTGACTTTC
J gene: TRBJ1-6; clone size: once; CDR3 length: 12; V gene: TRBV2; D gene: TRBD1; CDR3 protein: CASRQGDSPLHF; CDR3 DNA: TGTGCCAGCAGACAGGGGGACTCACCCCTCCACTTT
J gene: TRBJ2-1; clone size: NA; CDR3 length: 12; V gene: TRBV13; D gene: NA; CDR3 protein: CASSLDGNEQFF; CDR3 DNA: TGTGCCAGCAGCCTCGACGGCAATGAGCAGTTCTTC
J gene: TRBJ1-5; clone size: NA; CDR3 length: 11; V gene: TRBV6-1; D gene: NA; CDR3 protein: CASSEFPPQHF; CDR3 DNA: TGTGCCAGCAGTGAATTCCCGCCCCAGCATTTT
J gene: TRBJ2-7; clone size: NA; CDR3 length: 13; V gene: TRBV2; D gene: NA; CDR3 protein: CASSEPGPYEQYF; CDR3 DNA: TGTGCCAGCAGTGAACCTGGACCCTACGAGCAGTACTTC
J gene: TRBJ1-6; clone size: once; CDR3 length: 15; V gene: TRBV6-2/TRBV6-3; D gene: NA; CDR3 protein: CASSQQLPGYSPLHF; CDR3 DNA: TGTGCCAGCAGTCAACAGTTACCGGGTTACTCACCCCTCCACTTT
J gene: TRBJ2-1; clone size: NA; CDR3 length: 18; V gene: TRBV7-3; D gene: TRBD2; CDR3 protein: CASSLTASGSIFWDEQFF; CDR3 DNA: TGTGCCAGCAGCTTAACAGCTAGCGGGAGTATCTTTTGGGATGAGCAGTTCTTC
J gene: TRBJ2-2; clone size: NA; CDR3 length: 18; V gene: TRBV24-1; D gene: TRBD2; CDR3 protein: CATKSTSGILQGTGELFF; CDR3 DNA: TGTGCCACCAAGTCGACTAGCGGGATCCTCCAGGGCACCGGGGAGCTGTTTTTT
J gene: TRBJ1-4; clone size: NA; CDR3 length: 13; V gene: TRBV2; D gene: NA; CDR3 protein: CASSIRFNEKLFF; CDR3 DNA: TGTGCCAGCAGTATCAGGTTTAATGAAAAACTGTTTTTT
J gene: TRBJ1-2; clone size: NA; CDR3 length: 14; V gene: TRBV6-5; D gene: TRBD1; CDR3 protein: CASRKQTGDYGYTF; CDR3 DNA: TGTGCCAGCAGAAAACAAACAGGGGACTATGGCTACACCTTC
J gene: TRBJ2-1; clone size: NA; CDR3 length: 17; V gene: TRBV24-1; D gene: TRBD2; CDR3 protein: CATSDLPSLAGGKEQFF; CDR3 DNA: TGTGCCACCAGTGATTTGCCTAGCCTAGCGGGGGGTAAGGAGCAGTTCTTC
J gene: TRBJ2-2; clone size: NA; CDR3 length: 20; V gene: TRBV4-1; D gene: TRBD2; CDR3 protein: CASSQMRLAGGNLLTGELFF; CDR3 DNA: TGCGCCAGCAGCCAGATGCGACTAGCGGGGGGGAACTTGCTGACCGGGGAGCTGTTTTTT
J gene: TRBJ1-1; clone size: NA; CDR3 length: 15; V gene: TRBV11-3; D gene: NA; CDR3 protein: CASSASGAKVTEAFF; CDR3 DNA: TGTGCCAGCAGCGCCTCAGGGGCGAAAGTCACTGAAGCTTTCTTT
J gene: TRBJ1-1; clone size: NA; CDR3 length: 15; V gene: TRBV11-1; D gene: NA; CDR3 protein: CASSPSWGASREAFF; CDR3 DNA: TGTGCCAGCAGCCCCTCTTGGGGGGCTAGCCGAGAAGCTTTCTTT
J gene: TRBJ1-2; clone size: few; CDR3 length: 12; V gene: TRBV5-1; D gene: NA; CDR3 protein: CASSTQGWGYTF; CDR3 DNA: TGCGCCAGCAGCACACAGGGTTGGGGCTACACCTTC
J gene: TRBJ2-7; clone size: once; CDR3 length: 16; V gene: TRBV3-1/TRBV3-2; D gene: TRBD2; CDR3 protein: CASSAKKGRGSYEQYF; CDR3 DNA: TGTGCCAGCAGTGCTAAAAAGGGGCGGGGGAGCTACGAGCAGTACTTC
J gene: TRBJ1-2; clone size: few; CDR3 length: 13; V gene: TRBV19; D gene: NA; CDR3 protein: CASSVQLRYGYTF; CDR3 DNA: TGTGCCAGTAGTGTACAGCTCAGATATGGCTACACCTTC
J gene: TRBJ1-6; clone size: NA; CDR3 length: 15; V gene: TRBV5-1; D gene: TRBD1; CDR3 protein: CASSLAGQGRSPLHF; CDR3 DNA: TGCGCCAGCAGCTTGGCTGGACAGGGACGCTCACCCCTCCACTTT
J gene: TRBJ1-5; clone size: NA; CDR3 length: 14; V gene: TRBV4-1; D gene: NA; CDR3 protein: CATSREEGNQPQHF; CDR3 DNA: TGCGCCACCAGCAGGGAGGAGGGCAATCAGCCCCAGCATTTT
J gene: TRBJ2-1; clone size: NA; CDR3 length: 15; V gene: TRBV12-5; D gene: TRBD1; CDR3 protein: CASGSTTGYLDEQFF; CDR3 DNA: TGTGCTAGTGGTTCCACGACAGGGTATTTGGACGAGCAGTTCTTC
J gene: TRBJ1-5; clone size: few; CDR3 length: 16; V gene: TRBV6-5; D gene: NA; CDR3 protein: CASSSRAVYSNQPQHF; CDR3 DNA: TGTGCCAGCAGTTCTAGGGCAGTCTATAGCAATCAGCCCCAGCATTTT
J gene: TRBJ1-2; clone size: NA; CDR3 length: 13; V gene: TRBV13; D gene: NA; CDR3 protein: CASSSRGGDGYTF; CDR3 DNA: TGTGCCAGCAGCTCAAGGGGGGGTGATGGCTACACCTTC
J gene: TRBJ1-2; clone size: NA; CDR3 length: 15; V gene: TRBV19; D gene: NA; CDR3 protein: CASSPPRGANYGYTF; CDR3 DNA: TGTGCCAGTAGTCCTCCCCGCGGGGCCAACTATGGCTACACCTTC
J gene: TRBJ2-4; clone size: NA; CDR3 length: 13; V gene: TRBV9; D gene: NA; CDR3 protein: CASSGEAKNIQYF; CDR3 DNA: TGTGCCAGCAGTGGGGAGGCCAAAAACATTCAGTACTTC
J gene: TRBJ1-3; clone size: once; CDR3 length: 17; V gene: TRBV2; D gene: NA; CDR3 protein: CASRENSGTASGNTIYF; CDR3 DNA: TGTGCCAGCAGGGAAAATTCCGGGACGGCGTCTGGAAACACCATATATTTT
J gene: TRBJ1-2; clone size: NA; CDR3 length: 16; V gene: TRBV7-9; D gene: TRBD1; CDR3 protein: CASSLVLQGDSQGYTF; CDR3 DNA: TGTGCCAGCAGCTTAGTTCTTCAAGGGGACAGTCAAGGCTACACCTTC
J gene: TRBJ1-1; clone size: NA; CDR3 length: 12; V gene: TRBV7-8; D gene: NA; CDR3 protein: CASSKQNTEAFF; CDR3 DNA: TGTGCCAGCAGCAAACAGAACACTGAAGCTTTCTTT
J gene: TRBJ2-2; clone size: NA; CDR3 length: 14; V gene: TRBV6-5; D gene: NA; CDR3 protein: CASSLDIPTGELFF; CDR3 DNA: TGTGCCAGCAGTTTGGACATCCCCACCGGGGAGCTGTTTTTT
J gene: TRBJ2-2; clone size: NA; CDR3 length: 15; V gene: TRBV9; D gene: NA; CDR3 protein: CASSVGQENTGELFF; CDR3 DNA: TGTGCCAGCAGCGTAGGACAAGAGAACACCGGGGAGCTGTTTTTT
J gene: TRBJ2-1; clone size: NA; CDR3 length: 13; V gene: TRBV2; D gene: TRBD2; CDR3 protein: CASRWLAGWEQFF; CDR3 DNA: TGTGCCAGCAGGTGGCTAGCGGGTTGGGAGCAGTTCTTC
J gene: TRBJ1-2; clone size: NA; CDR3 length: 12; V gene: TRBV5-4; D gene: NA; CDR3 protein: CASSLGNSGYTF; CDR3 DNA: TGTGCCAGCAGCTTAGGGAATTCTGGCTACACCTTC
J gene: TRBJ2-7; clone size: NA; CDR3 length: 14; V gene: TRBV6-5; D gene: NA; CDR3 protein: CAISSGGVPLEQYF; CDR3 DNA: TGTGCCATTTCGTCCGGGGGCGTCCCCCTCGAGCAGTACTTC
J gene: TRBJ1-1; clone size: NA; CDR3 length: 15; V gene: TRBV10-3; D gene: NA; CDR3 protein: CAISDPGEKNTEAFF; CDR3 DNA: TGTGCCATCAGTGACCCAGGGGAAAAGAACACTGAAGCTTTCTTT
J gene: TRBJ2-1; clone size: NA; CDR3 length: 15; V gene: TRBV28; D gene: TRBD1; CDR3 protein: CASRPGQTQYNEQFF; CDR3 DNA: TGTGCCAGCAGACCGGGACAGACCCAATACAATGAGCAGTTCTTC
J gene: TRBJ1-5; clone size: NA; CDR3 length: 12; V gene: TRBV7-2; D gene: NA; CDR3 protein: CASSLDSRAQHF; CDR3 DNA: TGTGCCAGCAGCTTAGACTCCAGGGCCCAGCATTTT
J gene: TRBJ1-5; clone size: NA; CDR3 length: 15; V gene: TRBV24-1; D gene: NA; CDR3 protein: CATSDISNSNQPQHF; CDR3 DNA: TGTGCCACCAGTGATATCAGCAATAGCAATCAGCCCCAGCATTTT
J gene: TRBJ1-1; clone size: NA; CDR3 length: 14; V gene: TRBV9; D gene: NA; CDR3 protein: CASSVELGGDEAFF; CDR3 DNA: TGTGCCAGCAGCGTAGAGTTGGGAGGGGATGAAGCTTTCTTT
J gene: TRBJ2-7; clone size: NA; CDR3 length: 14; V gene: TRBV10-3; D gene: TRBD1; CDR3 protein: CAIRGTGGRGEQYF; CDR3 DNA: TGTGCCATCAGGGGGACAGGGGGAAGGGGAGAGCAGTACTTC
J gene: TRBJ1-6; clone size: NA; CDR3 length: 15; V gene: TRBV9; D gene: NA; CDR3 protein: CASSVEPQLQGSLHF; CDR3 DNA: TGTGCCAGCAGCGTAGAACCCCAGCTCCAGGGGTCCCTCCACTTT